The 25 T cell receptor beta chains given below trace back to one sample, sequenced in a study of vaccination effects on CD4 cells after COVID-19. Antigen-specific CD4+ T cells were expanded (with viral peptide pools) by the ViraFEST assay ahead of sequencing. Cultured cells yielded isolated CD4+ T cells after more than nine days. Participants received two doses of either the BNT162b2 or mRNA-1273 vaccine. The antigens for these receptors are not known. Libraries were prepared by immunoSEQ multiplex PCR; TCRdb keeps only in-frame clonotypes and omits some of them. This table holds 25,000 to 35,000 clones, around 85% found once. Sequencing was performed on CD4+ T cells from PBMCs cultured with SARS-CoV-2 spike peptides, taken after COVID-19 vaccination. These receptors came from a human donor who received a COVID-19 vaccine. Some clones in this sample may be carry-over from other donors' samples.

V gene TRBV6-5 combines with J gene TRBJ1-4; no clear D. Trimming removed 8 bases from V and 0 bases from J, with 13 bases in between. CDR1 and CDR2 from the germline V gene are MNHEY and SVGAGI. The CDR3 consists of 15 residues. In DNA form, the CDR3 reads TGTGCCAGCGCCCTCCATGGTGCAACTAATGAAAAACTGTTTTTT. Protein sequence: CASALHGATNEKLFF.

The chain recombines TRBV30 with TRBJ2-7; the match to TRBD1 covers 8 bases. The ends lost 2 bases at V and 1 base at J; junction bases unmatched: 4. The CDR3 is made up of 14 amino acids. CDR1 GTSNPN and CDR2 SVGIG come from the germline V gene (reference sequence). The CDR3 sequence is CAWSKGTGSYEQYV. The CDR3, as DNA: TGTGCCTGGAGTAAGGGGACAGGTTCCTACGAGCAGTACGTC.

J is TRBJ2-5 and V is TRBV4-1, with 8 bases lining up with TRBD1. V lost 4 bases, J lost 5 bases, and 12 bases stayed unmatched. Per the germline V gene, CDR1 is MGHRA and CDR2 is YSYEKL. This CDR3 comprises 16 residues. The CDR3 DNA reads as TGCGCCAGCAGCCCATTACCTGGAGACAGGGGCGAGACCCAGTACTTC. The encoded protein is CASSPLPGDRGETQYF.

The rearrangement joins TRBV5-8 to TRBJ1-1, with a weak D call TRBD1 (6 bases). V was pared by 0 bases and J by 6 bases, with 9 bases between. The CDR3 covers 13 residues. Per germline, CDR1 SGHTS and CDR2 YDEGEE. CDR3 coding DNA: TGTGCCAGCAGCTTGGACAGGGTGGCTGAAGCTTTCTTT. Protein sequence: CASSLDRVAEAFF.

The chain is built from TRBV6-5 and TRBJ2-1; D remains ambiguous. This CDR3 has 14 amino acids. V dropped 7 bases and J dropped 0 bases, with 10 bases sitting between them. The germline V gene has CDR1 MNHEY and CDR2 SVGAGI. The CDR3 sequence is CASKVTSSYNEQFF. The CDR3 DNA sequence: TGTGCCAGCAAGGTTACCAGCTCCTACAATGAGCAGTTCTTC.

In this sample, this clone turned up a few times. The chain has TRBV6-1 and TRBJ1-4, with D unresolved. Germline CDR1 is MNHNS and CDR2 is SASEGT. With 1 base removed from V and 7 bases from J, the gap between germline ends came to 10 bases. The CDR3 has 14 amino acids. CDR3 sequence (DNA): TGTGCCAGCAGTGAAGGGAGAGGAGGTGAAAAACTGTTTTTT. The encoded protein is CASSEGRGGEKLFF.

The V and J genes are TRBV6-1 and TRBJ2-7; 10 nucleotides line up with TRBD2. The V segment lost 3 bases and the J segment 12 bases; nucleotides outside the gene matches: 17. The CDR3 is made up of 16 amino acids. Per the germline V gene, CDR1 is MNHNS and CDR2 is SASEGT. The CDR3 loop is CASSEASGGPDLSTYV. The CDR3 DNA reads TGTGCCAGCAGTGAGGCTAGCGGGGGCCCGGATTTGAGCACGTACGTC.

CDR3 sequence: CASSLTRTYNEQFF. The CDR3 coding sequence is TGTGCCAGCAGCTTAACCCGCACCTACAATGAGCAGTTCTTC. The V and J genes are TRBV7-2 and TRBJ2-1; no firm D call. The CDR3 sequence is 14 residues long. The germline V gene encodes CDR1 SGHTA and CDR2 FQGNSA. Trimming stripped 2 bases from V and 2 bases from J, with 7 bases between.

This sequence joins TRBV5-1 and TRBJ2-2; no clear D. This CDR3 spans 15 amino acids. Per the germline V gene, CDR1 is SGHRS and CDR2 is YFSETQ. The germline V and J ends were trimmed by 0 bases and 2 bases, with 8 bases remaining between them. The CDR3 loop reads CASSLAGLNTGELFF. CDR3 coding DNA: TGCGCCAGCAGCTTGGCCGGGCTTAACACCGGGGAGCTGTTTTTT.

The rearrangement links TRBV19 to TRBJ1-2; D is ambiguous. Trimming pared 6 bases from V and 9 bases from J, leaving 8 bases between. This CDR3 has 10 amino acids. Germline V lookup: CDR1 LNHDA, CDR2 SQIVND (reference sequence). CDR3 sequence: CASSETSYTF. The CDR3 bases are TGTGCCAGTAGCGAGACGAGCTACACCTTC.

In DNA, the CDR3 is TGTGCCAGCAGCTTGGGTCCCCTCACCGGGGAGCTGTTTTTT. Its translation: CASSLGPLTGELFF. The chain employs TRBV5-4 and TRBJ2-2; D call uncertain. The CDR3 sequence is 14 residues long. CDR1 SGHNT and CDR2 YYREEE come from the germline V gene (reference sequence). V gave up 0 bases and J gave up 4 bases, with 7 bases separating them.

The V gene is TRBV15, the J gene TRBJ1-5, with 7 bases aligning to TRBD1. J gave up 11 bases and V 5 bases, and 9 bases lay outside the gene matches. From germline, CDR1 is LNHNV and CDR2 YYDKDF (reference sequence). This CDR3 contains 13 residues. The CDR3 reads CATSGAVQGAQHF. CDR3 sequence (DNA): TGTGCCACCAGCGGGGCCGTGCAGGGGGCCCAGCATTTT.

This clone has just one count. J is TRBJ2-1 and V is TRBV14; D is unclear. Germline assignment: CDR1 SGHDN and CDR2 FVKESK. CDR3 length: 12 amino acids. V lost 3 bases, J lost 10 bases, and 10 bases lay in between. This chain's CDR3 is CASSQIRMEQFF. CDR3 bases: TGTGCCAGCAGCCAGATAAGGATGGAGCAGTTCTTC.

The CDR3 DNA follows: TGTGCCAGCTCACCATCGAGACAGGGTGCTAATGAAAAACTGTTTTTT. This translates into CASSPSRQGANEKLFF. V is TRBV18 and J is TRBJ1-4; 7 bases match TRBD1. The CDR3 covers 16 residues. Germline V gene data show CDR1 as KGHSH and CDR2 as LQKENI. The junction had 6 bases not matched to a gene; V was cut back by 2 bases and J by 3 bases. Supplemented by reference TRBV18 and TRBJ1-4, the full variable domain reads NAGVMQNPRHLVRRRGQEARLRCSPMKGHSHVYWYRQLPEEGLKFMVYLQKENIIDESGMPKERFSAEFPKEGPSILRIQQVVRGDSAAYFCASSPSRQGANEKLFFGSGTQLSVL.

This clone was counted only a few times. CDR3 loop: CASSRTQARGYTF. The CDR3 nucleotides are TGTGCCAGCAGTCGGACACAGGCGAGAGGCTACACCTTC. The chain carries TRBV6-5 and TRBJ1-2, with a possible D match to TRBD1 (5 bases). Germline CDR1 is MNHEY and CDR2 is SVGAGI. This CDR3 contains 13 residues. Trimming stripped 5 bases from V and 8 bases from J, with 15 bases between.

The CDR3 coding sequence is TGTGCCAGCAGCTTGGACCGGACAGGGGGTTCACCCCTCCACTTT. Amino acid sequence: CASSLDRTGGSPLHF. J is TRBJ1-6 and V is TRBV5-8, with TRBD1 matching over 10 bases. There are 15 residues in the CDR3. The V gene end was trimmed by 0 bases and the J gene end by 9 bases; junction bases not matched to a gene: 3. Germline CDR1 is SGHTS and CDR2 is YDEGEE.

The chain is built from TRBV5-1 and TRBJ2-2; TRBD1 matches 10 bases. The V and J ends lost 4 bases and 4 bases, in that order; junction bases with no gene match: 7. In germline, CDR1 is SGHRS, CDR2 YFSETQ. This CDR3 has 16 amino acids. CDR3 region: CASSDDRGQGTGELFF. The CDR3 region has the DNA TGCGCCAGCAGCGACGACAGGGGGCAGGGCACCGGGGAGCTGTTTTTT.

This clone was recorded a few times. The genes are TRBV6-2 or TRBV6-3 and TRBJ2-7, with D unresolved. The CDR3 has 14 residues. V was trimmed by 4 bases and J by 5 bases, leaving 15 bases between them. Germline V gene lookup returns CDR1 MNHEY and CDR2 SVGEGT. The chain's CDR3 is CASSSPDEAHEQYV. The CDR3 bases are TGTGCCAGCAGTTCGCCCGACGAAGCCCACGAGCAGTACGTC.

CDR3 sequence (DNA): TGTGCCAGCTCGGAACGGGCCGGGTCACCCCTCCACTTT. This gives the protein CASSERAGSPLHF. The chain is built from TRBV25-1 and TRBJ1-6; no reliable D call. Germline V gives CDR1 MGHDK, CDR2 SYGVNS. Between the trimmed V and J ends, which lost 8 bases and 10 bases, there was a span of 15 bases. There are 13 residues in the CDR3.

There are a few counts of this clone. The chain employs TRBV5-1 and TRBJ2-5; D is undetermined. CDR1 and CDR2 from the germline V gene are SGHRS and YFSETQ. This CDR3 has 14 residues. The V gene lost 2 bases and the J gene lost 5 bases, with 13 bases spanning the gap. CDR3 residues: CASSFDIVRETQYF. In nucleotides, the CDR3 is TGCGCCAGCAGCTTTGATATAGTTAGGGAGACCCAGTACTTC.

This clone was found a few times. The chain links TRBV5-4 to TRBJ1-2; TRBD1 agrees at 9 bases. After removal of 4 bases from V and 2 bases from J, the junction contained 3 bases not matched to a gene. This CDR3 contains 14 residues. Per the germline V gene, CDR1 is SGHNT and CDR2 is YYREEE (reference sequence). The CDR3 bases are TGTGCCAGCAGCCGGGACAGGGTGAACTATGGCTACACCTTC. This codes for CASSRDRVNYGYTF.

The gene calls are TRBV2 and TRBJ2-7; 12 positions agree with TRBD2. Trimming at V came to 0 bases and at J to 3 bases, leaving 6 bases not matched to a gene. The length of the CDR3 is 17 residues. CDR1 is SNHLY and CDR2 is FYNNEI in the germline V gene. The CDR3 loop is CASSEAPSGGAGYEQYV. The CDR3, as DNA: TGTGCCAGCAGTGAAGCGCCTAGCGGGGGGGCGGGCTACGAGCAGTACGTC.

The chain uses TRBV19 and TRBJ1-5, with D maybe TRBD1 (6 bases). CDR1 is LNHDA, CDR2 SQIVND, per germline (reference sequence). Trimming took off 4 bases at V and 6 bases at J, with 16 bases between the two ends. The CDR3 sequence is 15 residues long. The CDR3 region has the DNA TGTGCCAGTAGTAGTCACACAGGGTCAGGTCAGCCCCAGCATTTT. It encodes CASSSHTGSGQPQHF.

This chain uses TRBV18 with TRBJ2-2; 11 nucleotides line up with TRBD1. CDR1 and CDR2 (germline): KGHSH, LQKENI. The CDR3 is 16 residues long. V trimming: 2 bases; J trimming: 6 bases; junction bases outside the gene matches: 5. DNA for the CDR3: TGTGCCAGCTCACCATCCGGACAGGGGGCGTCCGGGGAGCTGTTTTTT. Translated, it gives CASSPSGQGASGELFF.

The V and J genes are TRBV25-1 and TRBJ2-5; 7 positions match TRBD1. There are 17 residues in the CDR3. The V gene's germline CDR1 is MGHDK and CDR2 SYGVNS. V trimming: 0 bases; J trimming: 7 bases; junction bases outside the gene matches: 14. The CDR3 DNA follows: TGTGCCAGCAGTGAATACAGGATCTGGGGGCCAGGGGGGACCCAGTACTTC. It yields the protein CASSEYRIWGPGGTQYF. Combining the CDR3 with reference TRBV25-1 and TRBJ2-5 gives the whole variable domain EADIYQTPRYLVIGTGKKITLECSQTMGHDKMYWYQQDPGMELHLIHYSYGVNSTEKGDLSSESTVSRIRTEHFPLTLESARPSHTSQYLCASSEYRIWGPGGTQYFGPGTRLLVL.